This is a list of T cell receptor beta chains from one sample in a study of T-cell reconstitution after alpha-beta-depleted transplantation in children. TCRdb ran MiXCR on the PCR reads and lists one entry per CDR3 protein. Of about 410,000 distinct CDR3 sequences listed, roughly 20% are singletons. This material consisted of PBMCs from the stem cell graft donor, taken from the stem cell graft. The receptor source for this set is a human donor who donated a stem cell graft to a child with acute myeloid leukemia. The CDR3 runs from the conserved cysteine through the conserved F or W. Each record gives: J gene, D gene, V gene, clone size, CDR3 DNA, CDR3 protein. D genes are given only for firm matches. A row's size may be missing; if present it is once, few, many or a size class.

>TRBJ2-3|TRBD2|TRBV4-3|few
TGCGCCAGCAGCCAAGATCTGCGCGGGAGGGGTACGCAGTATTTT
CASSQDLRGRGTQYF
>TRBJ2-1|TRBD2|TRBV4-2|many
TGTGCCAGCAGCCAAGATGGGACTAGCCGTCGTGAGCAGTTCTTC
CASSQDGTSRREQFF
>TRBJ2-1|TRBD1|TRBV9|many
TGTGCCAGCAGCGTCCGTGGGACAGGGGGGTACAATGAGCAGTTCTTC
CASSVRGTGGYNEQFF
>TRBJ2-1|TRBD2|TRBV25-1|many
TGTGCCAGCATGTCGGGGCTAGCGGGCCACAATGAGCAGTTCTTC
CASMSGLAGHNEQFF
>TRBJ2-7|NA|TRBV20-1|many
TGCAGTGCTAGGGAGGGAGGCGAGCAGTACTTC
CSAREGGEQYF
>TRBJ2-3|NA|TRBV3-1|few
TGTGCCAGCAGCCTTACAGCAGGAGGGGGAAGGGGTAACACAGATACGCAGTATTTT
CASSLTAGGGRGNTDTQYF
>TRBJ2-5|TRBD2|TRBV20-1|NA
TGCAGTGCTAGCCTCTGGTTGGCGGGGGGGGAAGAGACCCAGTACTTC
CSASLWLAGGEETQYF
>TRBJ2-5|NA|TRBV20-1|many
TGCAGTGCTAGATCCGGGGGACAAGAGACCCAGTACTTC
CSARSGGQETQYF
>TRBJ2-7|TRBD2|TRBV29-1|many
TGCAGCGTTGAAGGTCCAGCGGGAGGGCTCCGCTACGAGCAGTACTTC
CSVEGPAGGLRYEQYF
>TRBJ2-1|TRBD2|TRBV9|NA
TGTGCCAGCAGCGGGACTAGCGGGAGTCGTTACAATGAGCAGTTCTTC
CASSGTSGSRYNEQFF
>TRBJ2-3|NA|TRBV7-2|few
TGTGCCAGCAGCAACCGGGACCTATACACAGATACGCAGTATTTT
CASSNRDLYTDTQYF
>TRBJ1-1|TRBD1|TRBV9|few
TGTGCCAGCAGCCTAAGACAGGGAGTCACTGAAGCTTTCTTT
CASSLRQGVTEAFF
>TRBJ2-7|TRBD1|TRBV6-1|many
TGTGCCAGCGTAGACGGGACAGGGTTCGGGCAGTACTTC
CASVDGTGFGQYF
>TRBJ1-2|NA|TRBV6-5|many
TGTGCCAGCAGTTTACGGGGGATCGGCTATGGCTACACCTTC
CASSLRGIGYGYTF
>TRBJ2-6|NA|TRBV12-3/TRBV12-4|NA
TGTGCCAGCAGTTTGGGTACAGAGGCCAACGTCCTGACTTTC
CASSLGTEANVLTF
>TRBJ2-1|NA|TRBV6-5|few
TGTGCCAGCAGTTACTGGGTCCAGGGCTCGTACAATGAGCAGTTCTTC
CASSYWVQGSYNEQFF
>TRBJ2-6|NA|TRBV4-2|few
TGTGCCAGCAGCCAAGATCCCCGTAGTACTGGGGCCAACGTCCTGACTTTC
CASSQDPRSTGANVLTF
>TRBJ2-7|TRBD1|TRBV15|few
TGTGCCACCAGCGTGCGGGACAGGGGGGATATAGAGCAGTACTTC
CATSVRDRGDIEQYF
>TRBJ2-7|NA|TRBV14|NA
TGTGCCAGCAGCCAAGCGGGGAGATCCCTTTACGAGCAGTACTTC
CASSQAGRSLYEQYF
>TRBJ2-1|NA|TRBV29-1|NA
TGCAGCGTTGGGGACATCAATGAGCAGTTCTTC
CSVGDINEQFF
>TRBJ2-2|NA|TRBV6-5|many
TGTGCCAGCCGGGGGGCGTACACCGGGGAGCTGTTTTTT
CASRGAYTGELFF
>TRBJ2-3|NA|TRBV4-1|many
TGCGCCAGCAGCCAACCCGAACAGGCCAGTCGGTATTTT
CASSQPEQASRYF
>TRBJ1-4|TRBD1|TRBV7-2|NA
TGTGCCAGCAGCCTCTCAGGGGGCGCGAATGAAAAACTGTTTTTT
CASSLSGGANEKLFF
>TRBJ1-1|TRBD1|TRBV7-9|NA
TGTGCCAGCAGCTCCCACGACAGGGACACTGAAGCTTTCTTT
CASSSHDRDTEAFF
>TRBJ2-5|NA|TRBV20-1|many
TGCAGTGCTAAGGGAAGAGAGACCCAGTACTTC
CSAKGRETQYF
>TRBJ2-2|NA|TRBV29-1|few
TGCAGCGTTCGATCCGGCAGTAACACCGGGGAGCTGTTTTTT
CSVRSGSNTGELFF
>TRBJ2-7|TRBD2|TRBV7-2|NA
TGTGCCAGCAGCTTAAAGTGGCGGGAGACCGAGCAGTACTTC
CASSLKWRETEQYF
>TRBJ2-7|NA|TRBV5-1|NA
TGCGCCAGCAGCTTGGACGGAAGGCTCGAGCAGTACTTC
CASSLDGRLEQYF
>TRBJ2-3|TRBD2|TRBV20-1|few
TGCAGTGCAAATACAGCGGGAGGCTCAAGACCTAGCACAGATACGCAGTATTTT
CSANTAGGSRPSTDTQYF
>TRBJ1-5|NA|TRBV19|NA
TGTGCCACCGCGACAGGAGATAGCAATCAGCCCCAGCATTTT
CATATGDSNQPQHF
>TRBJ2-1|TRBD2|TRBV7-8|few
TGTGCCAGCAGCCCCGGGACTAGCGGGAGGGTTGAGCAGTTCTTC
CASSPGTSGRVEQFF
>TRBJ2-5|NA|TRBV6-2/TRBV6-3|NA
TGTGCCAGCAGTTACTTGCTCCGGGAGACCCAGTACTTC
CASSYLLRETQYF
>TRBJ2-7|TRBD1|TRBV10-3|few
TGTGCCATCGAAGGACAGGGCGCCTACGAGCAGTACTTC
CAIEGQGAYEQYF
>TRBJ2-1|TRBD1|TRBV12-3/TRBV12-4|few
TGTGCCAGCACCTTGACAGGGGGCCCCTACAATGAGCAGTTCTTC
CASTLTGGPYNEQFF
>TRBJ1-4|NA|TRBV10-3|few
TGTGCCATCAGTGAGGCTAATGAAAAACTGTTTTTT
CAISEANEKLFF
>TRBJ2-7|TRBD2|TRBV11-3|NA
TGTGCCAGCAGATTGCGGACTAGCGGGAGTTACGAGCAGTACTTC
CASRLRTSGSYEQYF
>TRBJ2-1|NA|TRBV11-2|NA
TGTGCCAGCAGCCCCAGCTGGACGTTCAGCCATGAGCAGTTCTTC
CASSPSWTFSHEQFF
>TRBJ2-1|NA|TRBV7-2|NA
TGTGCCAGCAGCTTAGTGATAGTGCTACCCAGCAATGAGCAGTTCTTC
CASSLVIVLPSNEQFF
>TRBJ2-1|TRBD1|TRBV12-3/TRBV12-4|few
TGTGCCAGCAGCCTGGACAGGGTATGGGATGAGCAGTTCTTC
CASSLDRVWDEQFF
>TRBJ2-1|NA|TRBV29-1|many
TGCAGCGTTAAGGGTGGCCCGGCGGAGCAGTTCTTC
CSVKGGPAEQFF